A single sample gave rise to the 8 T cell receptor beta chains below, sequenced in a study of blood T cell repertoires in COVID-19. The table came from immunoSEQ multiplex PCR; TCRdb's copy has only in-frame clones and leaves some out. Of roughly 250,000 clones listed, about 89% are singletons. Specimen: peripheral blood. The receptors were gathered from a man aged 35-49 years who had recovered from COVID-19.

The chain uses TRBV4-1 and TRBJ2-7; D call uncertain. The CDR3 is made up of 14 amino acids. From germline, CDR1 is MGHRA and CDR2 YSYEKL. V was trimmed by 0 bases and J by 1 base, leaving 7 bases between them. CDR3 DNA: TGCGCCAGCAGCCAAGATGGCAGGTCCTACGAGCAGTACTTC. It specifies CASSQDGRSYEQYF.

The genes are TRBV20-1 and TRBJ2-7, with D tentatively TRBD2 (6 bases). Trimming pared 3 bases from V and 3 bases from J, leaving 24 bases between. This CDR3 has 17 residues. Germline V gives CDR1 DFQATT, CDR2 SNEGSKA (reference sequence). The CDR3 DNA reads TGCAGTGCTAGTGGGACGGGCGGGAATTTACGAAGCTACGAGCAGTACTTC. Protein product: CSASGTGGNLRSYEQYF.

This clone has only one observation. V usage is TRBV9 and J usage is TRBJ2-3, with 11 bases fitting TRBD2. The germline CDR1 and CDR2 sequences are SGDLS and YYNGEE. V was pared by 1 base and J by 5 bases, with 24 bases of the junction left unmatched. This CDR3 spans 22 amino acids. The CDR3 bases are TGTGCCAGCAGCGTATCAGGGTCACAAATTGACATAGCGGGGGGGCTTAGAGATACGCAGTATTTT. This gives the protein CASSVSGSQIDIAGGLRDTQYF.

The chain couples TRBV5-4 to TRBJ1-2; D unresolved. V lost 0 bases to trimming and J lost 6 bases, with 9 bases between them. This CDR3 spans 13 amino acids. The germline gives CDR1 SGHNT, CDR2 YYREEE (reference sequence). CDR3 protein: CASSLAQSNGYTF. CDR3 DNA sequence: TGTGCCAGCAGCTTGGCACAGTCAAATGGCTACACCTTC.

The V gene is TRBV6-2 or TRBV6-3, the J gene TRBJ1-3, with D perhaps matching TRBD1 (5 bases). Germline CDR1 reads MNHEY; CDR2 reads SVGEGT. The CDR3 sequence is 17 residues long. V shed 3 bases and J shed 7 bases, with 22 bases lying between them. CDR3 nucleotides: TGTGCCAGCAGTTATCATCGGGAGGGACGGATGGGGAACACCATATATTTT. It translates to CASSYHREGRMGNTIYF.

The chain's CDR3 is CASSAGAGRRDADTQYF. CDR3 DNA: TGTGCCAGCAGTGCCGGGGCGGGACGCAGGGACGCAGATACGCAGTATTTT. The V call is TRBV6-4, the J call TRBJ2-3; D might be TRBD2 (6 bases). V was trimmed by 4 bases and J by 4 bases, leaving 21 bases between them. Germline CDR1 is MRHNA and CDR2 is SNTAGT. The CDR3 extends over 17 amino acids.

The chain links TRBV27 to TRBJ2-7; 10 bases map to TRBD1. The CDR3 consists of 14 residues. The germline CDR1 and CDR2 sequences are MNHEY and SMNVEV (reference sequence). Trimming at V came to 6 bases and at J to 3 bases, leaving 5 bases not matched to a gene. CDR3 sequence: CASRPGTGVYEQYF. The CDR3 nucleotides read TGTGCCAGCAGGCCAGGGACAGGGGTCTACGAGCAGTACTTC.

In DNA, the CDR3 is TGTGCCAGCAGCTTATGGGGCGCCAGGGACAGGGGGGACTATGGCTACACCTTC. Its translation is CASSLWGARDRGDYGYTF. The genes are TRBV7-9 and TRBJ1-2; 11 nucleotides match TRBD1. V lost 2 bases, J lost 3 bases, and 11 bases stayed unmatched. This CDR3 is 18 amino acids long. Per germline, CDR1 SEHNR and CDR2 FQNEAQ (reference sequence). Variable domain in full (rest from reference TRBV7-9 and TRBJ1-2): DTGVSQNPRHKITKRGQNVTFRCDPISEHNRLYWYRQTLGQGPEFLTYFQNEAQLEKSRLLSDRFSAERPKGSFSTLEIQRTEQGDSAMYLCASSLWGARDRGDYGYTFGSGTRLTVV.